A selection of T cell receptor beta chains follows, all from one sample in a study of OX40 agonist ivuxolimab in advanced cancers. Assay: immunoSEQ multiplex PCR; the TCRdb copy retains only in-frame clones and omits some. The sample contains over 50,000 clones, 70% to 90% of which appear only once. The sequencing here drew on CD4+ or CD8+ T cells sorted from blood, taken in a trial of the OX40 agonist ivuxolimab. Receptor source: an adult with an advanced solid tumor such as melanoma, head and neck, liver or kidney cancer. The CDR3 runs from the conserved cysteine through the conserved F or W. The D gene is left open where the match is weak. A row's size may be missing; if present it is once, few, many or a size class.

TRBJ2-1 - - TRBV5-4 CASSPTTGSGEQFF TGTGCCAGCAGCCCAACGACAGGTTCGGGCGAGCAGTTCTTC
TRBJ2-3 - - TRBV28 CASSFPGAQYF TGTGCCAGCAGTTTTCCGGGAGCGCAGTATTTT
TRBJ1-1 - - TRBV9 CASSVGWGEDTEAFF TGTGCCAGCAGCGTAGGTTGGGGAGAGGACACTGAAGCTTTCTTT
TRBJ2-5 - few TRBV11-1 CASSLGTGQETQYF TGTGCCAGCAGCTTAGGAACAGGACAAGAGACCCAGTACTTC
TRBJ2-2 - - TRBV2 CASSVGPKGPPGELFF TGTGCCAGCAGTGTGGGTCCAAAGGGTCCACCCGGGGAGCTGTTTTTT
TRBJ2-7 TRBD1 - TRBV11-2 CASSLGTDYEQYF TGTGCCAGCAGCTTGGGGACAGACTACGAGCAGTACTTC
TRBJ2-1 TRBD2 - TRBV5-6 CASSLTSGGRHEQFF TGTGCCAGCAGCTTGACTAGCGGGGGGCGACATGAGCAGTTCTTC
TRBJ2-1 - - TRBV27 CASCIWGNEQFF TGTGCCAGCTGTATCTGGGGCAATGAGCAGTTCTTC
TRBJ2-2 TRBD1 - TRBV28 CASLNRGFLHTGELFF TGTGCCAGCTTAAACAGGGGGTTTTTGCACACCGGGGAGCTGTTTTTT
TRBJ2-1 - - TRBV19 CASSPPGRVHEQFF TGTGCCAGTAGTCCCCCGGGTCGGGTGCATGAGCAGTTCTTC
TRBJ2-2 - - TRBV19 CASSLPNTGELFF TGTGCCAGTAGTTTACCCAACACCGGGGAGCTGTTTTTT
TRBJ2-7 TRBD2 - TRBV29-1 CSVEGNRGEGPYEQYF TGCAGCGTTGAAGGGAACCGGGGGGAGGGACCCTACGAGCAGTACTTC
TRBJ2-7 - - TRBV27 CASSFRVYEQYF TGTGCCAGCAGTTTTCGGGTCTACGAGCAGTACTTC
TRBJ1-2 - - TRBV6-5 CASSYGRLYGYTF TGTGCCAGCAGTTACGGGCGCCTCTATGGCTACACCTTC
TRBJ2-5 - - TRBV7-3 CASSFRGPGPPGETQYF TGTGCCAGCAGCTTCCGAGGCCCGGGGCCCCCGGGGGAGACCCAGTACTTC
TRBJ1-1 - - TRBV7-2 CASSFEMYTEAFF TGTGCCAGCAGCTTCGAGATGTACACTGAAGCTTTCTTT
TRBJ2-3 TRBD1 - TRBV27 CASSLSTLGTGGGDTQYF TGTGCCAGCAGTTTATCCACCCTTGGGACAGGGGGTGGAGATACGCAGTATTTT
TRBJ2-7 - - TRBV5-4 CASSFPGFTYEQYF TGTGCCAGCAGCTTTCCTGGCTTCACCTACGAGCAGTACTTC
TRBJ1-4 - - TRBV6-5 CASSTEGFREKLFF TGTGCCAGCAGTACTGAGGGGTTTCGTGAAAAACTGTTTTTT
TRBJ2-7 TRBD2 - TRBV6-5 CASGRAAAYEQYF TGTGCCAGCGGGAGGGCAGCCGCCTACGAGCAGTACTTC
TRBJ1-1 TRBD1 - TRBV19 CASSDRGPLEAFF TGTGCCAGTTCTGACAGGGGGCCCCTTGAAGCTTTCTTT
TRBJ1-2 - - TRBV4-2 CASSQDARSYTF TGTGCCAGCAGCCAAGATGCTCGGAGCTACACCTTC
TRBJ2-2 - - TRBV7-3 CASSSGASVQRELFF TGTGCCAGCAGCTCAGGGGCTAGCGTACAGCGGGAGCTGTTTTTT
TRBJ2-1 TRBD1 - TRBV10-3 CAIMDRDNEQFF TGTGCCATCATGGACAGGGACAATGAGCAGTTCTTC
TRBJ2-1 TRBD2 - TRBV9 CASTAGEQPYNEQFF TGTGCCAGCACCGCGGGGGAACAGCCCTACAATGAGCAGTTCTTC
TRBJ2-5 - - TRBV7-9 CASSLVGGQETQYF TGTGCCAGCAGCTTAGTTGGGGGGCAAGAGACCCAGTACTTC
TRBJ2-1 TRBD1 - TRBV15 CATSIRQGIPQQFF TGTGCCACCAGCATAAGACAGGGGATACCTCAGCAGTTCTTC
TRBJ1-3 - once TRBV11-2 CASTLTLENTIYF TGTGCCAGCACCCTAACCTTGGAAAACACCATATATTTT
TRBJ1-1 - - TRBV6-6 CASTLGGEDTEAFF TGTGCCAGCACGCTAGGGGGGGAGGACACTGAAGCTTTCTTT
TRBJ1-2 - - TRBV4-3 CASSQDQGGAAYGYTF TGCGCCAGCAGCCAAGATCAAGGTGGGGCTGCCTATGGCTACACCTTC
TRBJ2-5 - - TRBV6-5 CASSYSAGTETQYF TGTGCCAGCAGTTACTCAGCAGGGACGGAGACCCAGTACTTC
TRBJ2-3 - - TRBV28 CASRRGGTRTDTQYF TGTGCCAGCAGGAGGGGGGGGACCCGCACAGATACGCAGTATTTT
TRBJ2-5 - - TRBV27 CASSFGGEGETQYF TGTGCCAGCAGTTTTGGCGGGGAAGGAGAGACCCAGTACTTC
TRBJ1-5 - few TRBV4-1 CASSSRRGEGNQPQHF TGCGCCAGCAGCTCTAGGCGGGGCGAGGGCAATCAGCCCCAGCATTTT
TRBJ1-2 - - TRBV9 CASSYGGGYTF TGTGCCAGCAGCTACGGGGGTGGCTACACCTTC
TRBJ1-2 - - TRBV6-5 CASSPLGGNYGYTF TGTGCCAGCAGTCCCCTGGGGGGGAACTATGGCTACACCTTC
TRBJ2-1 TRBD2 - TRBV4-1 CASSQVGGGLDYNEQFF TGCGCCAGCAGCCAAGTAGGGGGGGGACTAGACTACAATGAGCAGTTCTTC
TRBJ1-1 - - TRBV10-2 CASSGGHTEAFF TGCGCCAGCAGTGGGGGGCACACTGAAGCTTTCTTT
TRBJ2-3 - - TRBV7-2 CASSLWLDGEDTQYF TGTGCCAGCAGCTTATGGCTGGACGGAGAAGATACGCAGTATTTT
TRBJ1-2 - - TRBV28 CASSPGQTEITF TGTGCCAGCAGTCCCGGACAGACGGAAATCACCTTC
TRBJ1-2 - - TRBV6-6 CASSYADPHYGYTF TGTGCCAGCAGTTACGCGGACCCCCACTATGGCTACACCTTC
TRBJ1-5 - - TRBV5-8 CASSLGGLRPDQPQHF TGTGCCAGCAGCTTGGGGGGTCTCCGGCCAGATCAGCCCCAGCATTTT
TRBJ2-7 TRBD1 - TRBV15 CATSREGTGDNEQYF TGTGCCACCAGCAGAGAAGGGACAGGGGACAACGAGCAGTACTTC
TRBJ1-2 - - TRBV6-5 CASSEGDYGYTF TGTGCCAGCAGTGAGGGAGACTATGGCTACACCTTC
TRBJ1-4 - - TRBV5-1 CASSLYRATNEKLFF TGCGCCAGCAGTTTATACAGGGCCACTAATGAAAAACTGTTTTTT
TRBJ1-3 - - TRBV7-2 CASSFYRSSGNTIYF TGTGCCAGCAGCTTTTACAGGAGCTCTGGAAACACCATATATTTT
TRBJ2-7 TRBD1 - TRBV19 CASSLQGAGYEQYF TGTGCCAGTAGCCTCCAGGGGGCCGGCTACGAGCAGTACTTC
TRBJ2-2 - - TRBV9 CASSGTVGHGELFF TGTGCCAGCAGCGGCACTGTCGGGCACGGGGAGCTGTTTTTT
TRBJ1-1 - - TRBV6-5 CASSWQLNTEAFF TGTGCCAGCAGTTGGCAGCTTAACACTGAAGCTTTCTTT
TRBJ2-7 TRBD1 - TRBV7-2 CASRGQGYEQYF TGTGCCAGCCGGGGACAGGGCTACGAGCAGTACTTC
TRBJ1-3 - - TRBV16 CASSQTAPGTEHSGNTIYF TGTGCCAGCAGCCAAACCGCCCCCGGGACGGAACACTCTGGAAACACCATATATTTT
TRBJ2-3 - once TRBV28 CASRDLLFTDTQYF TGTGCCAGCAGGGACCTTTTGTTCACAGATACGCAGTATTTT
TRBJ2-2 - many TRBV7-6 CASSPLSPSSTGELFF TGTGCCAGCAGCCCCCTCAGTCCATCTAGCACCGGGGAGCTGTTTTTT
TRBJ1-1 - once TRBV11-2 CASSLVAGDTEAFF TGTGCCAGCAGCTTAGTGGCAGGAGACACTGAAGCTTTCTTT